Listed below are T cell receptor beta chains from one sample, sequenced in a study of CD8+CD57+ T cells in acquired aplastic anemia. MiXCR, applied by TCRdb to the reads, yields one record per CDR3 protein. The top ten clones hold just under 20% of a sample with 200,000 or so distinct CDR3 sequences, roughly 50% of them seen once. Sequenced sample: sorted CD4+, CD8+, or CD8+CD57+ T cells (not recorded which) from PBMCs. These receptors all stem from a human donor with aplastic anemia. CDR3s include the opening cysteine and the closing phenylalanine or tryptophan. Each record gives: clone size, J gene, V gene, CDR3 protein. Some rows mark clone size as missing; the rest say once, few, many or name a class of expanded clone.

>-|TRBJ2-7|TRBV7-8
CASSARTSGDTYEQYF
>few|TRBJ1-2|TRBV20-1
CSVTRPGQKNYGYTF
>many|TRBJ1-2|TRBV2
CASSDWWQSYGYTF
>once|TRBJ2-5|TRBV7-2
CASSAGHDGTQYF
>once|TRBJ1-1|TRBV29-1
CSVDRNMNTEAFF
>-|TRBJ2-6|TRBV19
CASSRDGQSGANVLTF
>-|TRBJ1-1|TRBV2
CASGTTYIMNTEAFF
>-|TRBJ1-6|TRBV7-9
CASSKGQGYSPLHF
>once|TRBJ2-5|TRBV20-1
CSARDSTSGRPQETQYF
>many|TRBJ1-5|TRBV7-9
CASSSLRGENQPQHF
>few|TRBJ2-1|TRBV27
CATGTTRGGYNEQFF
>-|-|TRBV5-4
CASSLEGRTISYEQYF